What follows are 4 T cell receptor beta chains derived from one specimen sequenced in a study of neurological immune-mediated disorders. TCRdb reanalysed the 5' RACE reads using MiXCR and keeps one entry per CDR3 protein. The table includes tens of thousands of distinct CDR3 sequences, about 9.3% detected once. The sample consisted of PBMCs. Receptors originate from a man between 40 and 49 years old in good health.

Many counts were recorded for this clonotype. The junction does not match germline at one end; this may be a read error. The rearrangement links TRBV18 to TRBJ1-5, with a weak D call TRBD1 (6 bases). Germline lookup yields CDR1 KGHSH and CDR2 LQKENI. There are 13 residues in the CDR3. The CDR3 loop reads CASSRGAGQPQHF. The CDR3 coding sequence is TGTGCCAGTTCACGGGGGGCCGGTCAGCCCCAGCATTTT.

At least ten counts were recorded for this clonotype. The rearrangement uses TRBV5-6 and TRBJ1-1; D is unresolved. Germline V gene lookup returns CDR1 SGHDT and CDR2 YYEEEE. V was clipped by 0 bases and J by 1 base, with 7 bases between them. The CDR3 has 14 residues. The CDR3 bases are TGTGCCAGCAGCTTGGGACGGACGAACACTGAAGCTTTCTTT. This encodes CASSLGRTNTEAFF.

This clonotype was counted ten times or more. This chain uses TRBV7-9 with TRBJ2-1; D tentatively fits TRBD1 or TRBD2 (5 bases each). This CDR3 is built from 15 residues. Between the trimmed V and J ends, which lost 4 bases and 6 bases, there was a span of 16 bases. Germline V CDR1 and CDR2: SEHNR, FQNEAQ (reference sequence). This CDR3 is CASSSSGTPSNEQFF. CDR3 coding DNA: TGTGCCAGCAGCTCTTCCGGGACGCCAAGCAATGAGCAGTTCTTC. Full variable domain (rest looked up from reference TRBV7-9 and TRBJ2-1): DTGVSQNPRHKITKRGQNVTFRCDPISEHNRLYWYRQTLGQGPEFLTYFQNEAQLEKSRLLSDRFSAERPKGSFSTLEIQRTEQGDSAMYLCASSSSGTPSNEQFFGPGTRLTVL.

This clonotype was counted at least ten times. This chain links TRBV7-2 with TRBJ2-1; the D gene is possibly TRBD1 (6 bases). Germline CDR1 is SGHTA and CDR2 is FQGNSA. The CDR3 totals 13 residues. Trimming left V 4 bases short and J 9 bases short, with 13 bases between. DNA of the CDR3: TGTGCCAGCAGCTCAACAGGGTTGGGTGAGCAGTTCTTC. Its protein is CASSSTGLGEQFF.